This T cell receptor (beta chain) derives from a study of blood T cell repertoires in COVID-19. Profiling relied on immunoSEQ multiplex PCR, and the TCRdb table lists in-frame clones only, not all of them. The profile shows around 300,000 clones, roughly 90% of them singletons. Participant reports of clinical history set cohort assignment. The CDR3 contains 14 residues. Germline CDR1 MNHEY, CDR2 SVGAGI. Trimming removed 4 bases from V and 2 bases from J; junction bases left unmatched: 5. This TCR derives from a woman aged 18-35 years with acute COVID-19. The source material was PBMCs or T cells enriched from blood (not recorded which). The chain joins TRBV6-5 to TRBJ2-7, with 7 bases lining up with TRBD1. The CDR3 DNA sequence: TGTGCCAGCAGTTCAGGGACAGCCGCCTACGAGCAGTACTTC. Protein sequence: CASSSGTAAYEQYF.